The 30 T cell receptor beta chains in this list originate from one sample, sequenced in a study of Tregs in tolerant kidney transplant recipients. These receptors are not linked to any known antigen. Measured with immunoSEQ multiplex PCR; TCRdb has only the in-frame clones, and not every one. The repertoire holds 15,000 to 20,000 clones, with around 66% as singletons. Sequencing was performed on Tregs from blood cultured with allogeneic cells. The receptors here all came from a human donor in good health.

This clone was recorded many times. The rearrangement uses TRBV2 and TRBJ2-7, with TRBD1 identical over 8 bases. The CDR3 sequence is 13 residues long. V was pared by 8 bases and J by 4 bases, with 7 bases of the junction left unmatched. Germline V gives CDR1 SNHLY, CDR2 FYNNEI. This CDR3 is CASEDRAGYEQYF. The CDR3 coding sequence is TGTGCCAGCGAGGACAGGGCTGGATACGAGCAGTACTTC. Together with reference TRBV2 and TRBJ2-7, the CDR3 gives the full variable domain: EPEVTQTPSHQVTQMGQEVILRCVPISNHLYFYWYRQILGQKVEFLVSFYNNEISEKSEIFDDQFSVERPDGSNFTLKIRSTKLEDSAMYFCASEDRAGYEQYFGPGTRLTVT.

The V call is TRBV6-5, the J call TRBJ1-1; maybe TRBD1 (5 bases). The CDR3 is 12 amino acids. The germline V gene encodes CDR1 MNHEY and CDR2 SVGAGI. Deletions cut 6 bases from V and 11 bases from J, with 16 bases between. In DNA, the CDR3 is TGTGCCAGCAGCCGCACGGGGGGGGACGCTTTCTTT. Translation gives CASSRTGGDAFF.

J is TRBJ2-2 and V is TRBV6-1; D gene uncertain. CDR3 length equals 15 residues. Germline CDR1 MNHNS, CDR2 SASEGT. The V end was cut by 8 bases, the J end by 6 bases, with 19 bases between. The CDR3 protein is CASGANPQTPGELFF. The CDR3 nucleotides are TGTGCCAGCGGTGCAAATCCACAGACGCCCGGGGAGCTGTTTTTT.

The V call is TRBV7-9, the J call TRBJ1-3; 7 bases align to TRBD1. Losses at the gene ends were 2 bases for V and 4 bases for J; bases not matched to a gene: 2. Germline V CDR1 and CDR2: SEHNR, FQNEAQ (reference sequence). CDR3 length equals 14 residues. CDR3 DNA sequence: TGTGCCAGCAGCTTACAGGGGGTCGGAAACACCATATATTTT. This gives the protein CASSLQGVGNTIYF.

Notes on this clone: One end of the junction does not line up with germline, which may come from a read error. The rearrangement uses TRBV19 and TRBJ2-3; 11 positions match TRBD2. Germline V CDR1 and CDR2: LNHDA, SQIVND (reference sequence). The CDR3 has 17 residues. CDR3 DNA sequence: TGTGCCAGTAGTTTACTAGCGGGAGTTCTTAGCACAGATACACAGTATTTT. Protein sequence: CASSLLAGVLSTDTQYF. The complete variable domain, with remaining parts taken from reference TRBV19 and TRBJ2-3, reads DGGITQSPKYLFRKEGQNVTLSCEQNLNHDAMYWYRQDPGQGLRLIYYSQIVNDFQKGDIAEGYSVSREKKESFPLTVTSAQKNPTAFYLCASSLLAGVLSTDTQYFGPGTRLTVL.

The V call is TRBV28, the J call TRBJ2-7; a weak D match, TRBD1 (6 bases). Looked up from germline, CDR1 is MDHEN and CDR2 is SYDVKM. Trimming shortened V by 6 bases and J by 5 bases, and 11 bases separated the two germline ends. CDR3 length: 12 amino acids. Here the CDR3 reads CASSDPGDEQYF. CDR3 bases: TGTGCCAGCAGCGACCCAGGGGACGAGCAGTACTTC.

This clone was recorded once. The chain joins TRBV5-6 to TRBJ2-1; TRBD1 might be the D (5 bases). The CDR3 totals 13 residues. CDR1 and CDR2 (germline): SGHDT, YYEEEE. Trimming left V 4 bases short and J 4 bases short, with 9 bases between. CDR3 in DNA: TGTGCCAGCAGCCCCACAGGATACAATGAGCAGTTCTTC. This gives the protein CASSPTGYNEQFF.

The rearrangement joins TRBV5-4 to TRBJ1-2; 7 positions agree with TRBD1. CDR3 length: 13 residues. CDR1 SGHNT and CDR2 YYREEE come from the germline V gene (reference sequence). V shed 1 base and J 7 bases; nucleotides not matched to a gene: 4. CDR3 nucleotide sequence: TGTGCCAGCAGCTTGAGGACAGGCCCTGGCTACACCTTC. The encoded protein is CASSLRTGPGYTF.

This chain uses TRBV9 with TRBJ2-5, with a weak D call TRBD1 (5 bases). V was clipped by 0 bases and J by 5 bases, with 14 bases between them. This CDR3 is built from 15 residues. The germline gives CDR1 SGDLS, CDR2 YYNGEE. CDR3 amino acids: CASSVDPAGWETQYF. For the CDR3, the DNA is TGTGCCAGCAGCGTAGATCCGGCAGGGTGGGAGACCCAGTACTTC.

This clone was counted only a few times. The V call is TRBV6-5, the J call TRBJ1-3; D unresolved. This CDR3 region has 14 residues. Per the germline V gene, CDR1 is MNHEY and CDR2 is SVGAGI. The V end lost 5 bases, the J end lost 4 bases, and 12 bases lay between the germline ends. In DNA form, the CDR3 reads TGTGCCAGCAGTGCCATGGAAAGCGGAAACACCATATATTTT. Its protein product is CASSAMESGNTIYF.

The chain combines TRBV6-1 with TRBJ1-5; D unclear. The CDR3 length is 13 residues. Germline lookup yields CDR1 MNHNS and CDR2 SASEGT. V lost 10 bases, J lost 0 bases, and 10 bases lay in between. In DNA form, the CDR3 reads TGTGCCACCAAAATGGATAGCAATCAGCCCCAGCATTTT. Encoded protein: CATKMDSNQPQHF.

This clone was detected only a few times. The chain carries TRBV21-1 and TRBJ1-3; TRBD1 is taken as the D call from the table, unchecked against the DNA. TRBV21-1 is deemed a pseudogene. The CDR3 has 13 residues. This chain's CDR3 is CASTGGPGNTIYF. CDR3 sequence (DNA): TGTGCCAGCACAGGGGGACCTGGAAACACCATATATTTT.

By sample share, this clone is medium-sized. At one boundary the junction diverges from the germline segment, which might be a read error. The rearrangement joins TRBV7-2 to TRBJ1-2; D uncertain. The CDR3 sequence is 9 residues long. From germline, CDR1 is SGHTA and CDR2 FQGNSA. The chain's CDR3 is CASSWELQF. The CDR3 region has the DNA TGTGCCAGCAGCTGGGAGCTCCAATTC.

The chain is built from TRBV4-2 and TRBJ1-4; maybe TRBD1 (5 bases). The CDR3 runs to 16 residues. V was shortened by 0 bases and J by 7 bases, with 15 bases between the two germline ends. The germline V gene has CDR1 LGHNA and CDR2 YNFKEQ. DNA of the CDR3: TGTGCCAGCAGCCAAGAACGTTCCAGGGCGGGTGAAAAACTGTTTTTT. Its protein product is CASSQERSRAGEKLFF.

The rearrangement uses TRBV7-2 and TRBJ1-3; D not resolved. The V and J ends lost 3 bases and 0 bases respectively, with 6 bases between them. The CDR3 loop spans 14 amino acids. Looked up from germline, CDR1 is SGHTA and CDR2 is FQGNSA. The DNA of the CDR3 is TGTGCCAGCAGCTTGGGGAGCTCTGGAAACACCATATATTTT. Residues: CASSLGSSGNTIYF.

The chain is built from TRBV29-1 and TRBJ1-1; maybe TRBD1 (5 bases). CDR3 length: 13 residues. The V gene's germline CDR1 is SQVTM and CDR2 ANQGSEA. The CDR3 nucleotides are TGCGCGTTCGTAAGGGGAGGAGGGGAGAAAGCTTTCTTT. Its translation is CAFVRGGGEKAFF. Full variable domain (missing parts from reference TRBV29-1 and TRBJ1-1): SAVISQKPSRDICQRGTSLTIQCQVDSQVTMMFWYRQQPGQSLTLIATANQGSEATYESGFVIDKFPISRPNLTFSTLTVSNMSPEDSSIYLCAFVRGGGEKAFFGQGTRLTVV.

The table lists this clone with a few counts. The chain couples TRBV6-1 to TRBJ2-7; 7 nucleotides match TRBD1. Germline assignment: CDR1 MNHNS and CDR2 SASEGT. This CDR3 spans 14 amino acids. V trimming: 6 bases; J trimming: 6 bases; junction bases outside the gene matches: 11. This CDR3 reads CASSRDSGYFEQYF. In nucleotides, the CDR3 is TGTGCCAGCAGCCGGGACAGTGGGTACTTCGAGCAGTACTTC.

Only one count was recorded for this clone. The V and J genes are TRBV4-2 and TRBJ2-5; 9 nucleotides line up with TRBD2. Germline V gene lookup returns CDR1 LGHNA and CDR2 YNFKEQ. The V and J ends lost 8 bases and 2 bases, in that order; junction bases with no gene match: 9. The CDR3 spans 15 residues. The CDR3 region has the DNA TGTGCCAGCTCTGACCAGCGGGGGGAACAAGAGACCCAGTACTTC. Protein product: CASSDQRGEQETQYF.

This clone is termed medium-sized. This sequence joins TRBV6-6 and TRBJ2-2; D unresolved. Germline CDR1 reads MNHNY; CDR2 reads SVGAGI (reference sequence). CDR3 length: 14 residues. V lost 7 bases and J 6 bases, leaving 15 bases between the germline ends. CDR3 in DNA: TGTGCCAGCAATCCCAGGATGGTCCCCGGGGAGCTGTTTTTT. This gives the protein CASNPRMVPGELFF.

This rearrangement joins TRBV9 to TRBJ2-4, with 8 nucleotides matching TRBD2. Trimming cost V 3 bases and J 1 base; bases outside gene matches: 3. The CDR3 consists of 15 residues. CDR1 and CDR2 from the germline V gene are SGDLS and YYNGEE. The CDR3, as DNA: TGTGCCAGCAGCGCATCTAGCGGGGCCAAAAACATTCAGTACTTC. The encoded protein is CASSASSGAKNIQYF.

The chain couples TRBV15 to TRBJ2-7, with 8 positions matching TRBD1. The CDR3 has 13 residues. In germline, CDR1 is LNHNV, CDR2 YYDKDF (reference sequence). Germline trimming cut 10 bases from V and 3 bases from J; bases unmatched to any gene: 8. CDR3 in DNA: TGTGCCAAAGGGGACAGGACGATCTACGAGCAGTACTTC. Amino acid sequence: CAKGDRTIYEQYF.

This sequence joins TRBV19 and TRBJ1-1, with 7 bases lining up with TRBD1. Germline CDR1 and CDR2: LNHDA and SQIVND (reference sequence). The length of the CDR3 is 16 residues. V lost 3 bases, J lost 6 bases, and 13 bases stayed unmatched. The CDR3, as DNA: TGTGCCAGTAGTATGGATAAGGGGCAGGGGGTCGCTGAAGCTTTCTTT. As protein: CASSMDKGQGVAEAFF.

The chain links TRBV10-3 to TRBJ1-1; D remains ambiguous. Looked up from germline, CDR1 is ENHRY and CDR2 is SYGVKD. The CDR3 sequence is 16 residues long. The V and J ends lost 0 bases and 1 base respectively, with 12 bases between them. The CDR3 sequence: CAISESKFTGNTEAFF. As DNA, the CDR3 is TGTGCCATCAGTGAGTCGAAATTTACCGGGAACACTGAAGCTTTCTTT.

The V and J genes are TRBV13 and TRBJ2-5; 7 bases map to TRBD2. Germline CDR1 is PRHDT and CDR2 is FYEKMQ (reference sequence). The CDR3 runs 14 residues. V was clipped by 3 bases and J by 6 bases; unmatched bases: 7. The CDR3 DNA is TGTGCCAGCAGCTTCGCGGGAGCGCGCAAGACCCAGTACTTC. Translated: CASSFAGARKTQYF.

The chain recombines TRBV11-2 with TRBJ2-2; D is uncertain. From germline, CDR1 is SGHAT and CDR2 FQNNGV. Trimming removed 0 bases from V and 1 base from J, with 3 bases in between. This CDR3 spans 14 amino acids. This CDR3 is CASSLEVNTGELFF. DNA of the CDR3: TGTGCCAGCAGCTTAGAAGTGAACACCGGGGAGCTGTTTTTT.

By share of the sample, this clone is medium-sized (0.01 to 0.1%). The chain has TRBV5-4 and TRBJ2-1, with TRBD2 matching over 13 bases. Germline lookup yields CDR1 SGHNT and CDR2 YYREEE (reference sequence). V lost 3 bases to trimming and J lost 4 bases; unmatched junction nucleotides: 4. The CDR3 is 16 residues long. The CDR3 DNA sequence: TGTGCCAGCAGCTCGCCGACTAGCGGGAGGTACAATGAGCAGTTCTTC. Residues: CASSSPTSGRYNEQFF.

V is TRBV19 and J is TRBJ1-2, with 9 bases that match TRBD1. Unmatched junction bases numbered 12, after V lost 10 bases and J lost 6 bases. From germline, CDR1 is LNHDA and CDR2 SQIVND (reference sequence). This CDR3 is 14 amino acids long. The CDR3 loop reads CANNRDRAVNGYTF. The CDR3 DNA reads TGTGCCAATAACCGGGACAGGGCTGTGAATGGCTACACCTTC.

J is TRBJ2-3 and V is TRBV4-1; 13 bases are shared with TRBD2. This CDR3 has 17 amino acids. V was clipped by 4 bases and J by 2 bases; unmatched bases: 6. The germline gives CDR1 MGHRA, CDR2 YSYEKL. The CDR3 region has the DNA TGCGCCAGCAGCCGAGGGGGACTAGCGGGGAACACAGATACGCAGTATTTT. Its protein product is CASSRGGLAGNTDTQYF.

The chain carries TRBV5-1 and TRBJ1-2; D is undetermined. Trimming took off 1 base at V and 8 bases at J, with 12 bases between the two ends. Germline CDR1 is SGHRS and CDR2 is YFSETQ. The CDR3 has 13 residues. As DNA, the CDR3 is TGCGCCAGCAGCTTGAATCTCGTTGGCGGCTACACCTTC. This codes for CASSLNLVGGYTF.

The V gene is TRBV30, the J gene TRBJ2-1; 10 nucleotides agree with TRBD2. Germline-derived CDR1 and CDR2 are GTSNPN and SVGIG (reference sequence). Losses at the gene ends were 0 bases for V and 6 bases for J; bases not matched to a gene: 5. The CDR3 totals 15 residues. In nucleotides, the CDR3 is TGTGCCTGGAGTGTACTACTAGCGGGACCCAATGAGCAGTTCTTC. Translation: CAWSVLLAGPNEQFF.